The 10 T cell receptor beta chains in this list originate from one sample, sequenced in a study of graft-versus-host responses after intestinal transplantation. Their antigens remain unidentified. The repertoire was sequenced with immunoSEQ multiplex PCR; TCRdb's copy has only in-frame clones and lacks some. The repertoire has about 120,000 clones, roughly 95% of them found once; the top ten carry over 2.5%. Source: unstimulated CD8+ T cells sorted from spleen or lymph node cells, taken before intestinal transplant. The source is a human donor who received an intestinal transplant.

The chain is built from TRBV7-9 and TRBJ2-3; 10 positions match TRBD2. From germline, CDR1 is SEHNR and CDR2 FQNEAQ (reference sequence). CDR3 length: 15 residues. The V gene end was trimmed by 5 bases and the J gene end by 4 bases; junction bases not matched to a gene: 6. CDR3 region: CASSPSGSGSDTQYF. In DNA, the CDR3 is TGTGCCAGCAGCCCTAGCGGGAGTGGTTCAGATACGCAGTATTTT.

The chain links TRBV7-3 to TRBJ1-2, with 10 bases identical to TRBD1. The germline CDR1 and CDR2 sequences are SGHTA and FQGTGA. The CDR3 length is 14 residues. Trimming cost V 4 bases and J 6 bases; bases outside gene matches: 5. The CDR3 DNA sequence: TGTGCCAGCAGCTCCTCCGGGACAGGGGATGGCTACACCTTC. This gives the protein CASSSSGTGDGYTF.

The V gene is TRBV6-4, the J gene TRBJ2-7; 7 positions agree with TRBD1. Germline loops: CDR1 MRHNA, CDR2 SNTAGT. V lost 2 bases, J lost 1 base, and 5 bases stayed unmatched. The CDR3 has 15 amino acids. The CDR3 DNA is TGTGCCAGCAGTGACGCGGACAGGCAGTCCTACGAGCAGTACTTC. Translated, it gives CASSDADRQSYEQYF.

This chain links TRBV27 with TRBJ2-3; D is unclear. CDR1 is MNHEY, CDR2 SMNVEV, per germline (reference sequence). V lost 1 base, J lost 0 bases, and 8 bases lay in between. The CDR3 sequence is 15 residues long. Here the CDR3 DNA reads TGTGCCAGCAGTTTATACCCCGGCAGCACAGATACGCAGTATTTT. The encoded protein is CASSLYPGSTDTQYF.

This chain links TRBV6-5 with TRBJ2-1; D gene uncertain. The V and J ends lost 2 bases and 9 bases respectively, with 2 bases between them. Germline V gives CDR1 MNHEY, CDR2 SVGAGI. The CDR3 is made up of 10 amino acids. The DNA for the CDR3 is TGTGCCAGCAGTTACCCTGAGCAGTTCTTC. It specifies CASSYPEQFF.

The J gene is TRBJ1-2, the V gene TRBV30; 9 nucleotides align to TRBD1. The V gene end was trimmed by 2 bases and the J gene end by 1 base; junction bases not matched to a gene: 5. The CDR3 is 15 amino acids. Germline CDR1 GTSNPN, CDR2 SVGIG (reference sequence). CDR3 in amino acids: CAWSLLGQGNYGYTF. The CDR3 DNA sequence: TGTGCCTGGAGTCTACTGGGACAGGGTAACTATGGCTACACCTTC.

J is TRBJ1-1 and V is TRBV27; D gene unclear. The CDR3 has 14 amino acids. Trimming cost V 3 bases and J 0 bases, with 8 bases left between them. Germline V CDR1 and CDR2: MNHEY, SMNVEV (reference sequence). Here the CDR3 reads CASSLAQLNTEAFF. CDR3 nucleotide sequence: TGTGCCAGCAGTTTGGCACAACTGAACACTGAAGCTTTCTTT.

The rearrangement uses TRBV29-1 and TRBJ2-1, with TRBD2 identical over 10 bases. The CDR3 spans 19 residues. The V gene's germline CDR1 is SQVTM and CDR2 ANQGSEA. Losses at the gene ends were 4 bases for V and 0 bases for J; bases not matched to a gene: 15. The DNA of the CDR3 is TGCAGCGTTGGTTTTATGGGAGCGGGAGGGCAAAGCTCCTACAATGAGCAGTTCTTC. As protein: CSVGFMGAGGQSSYNEQFF.

This clone has only one observation. This chain links TRBV9 with TRBJ1-6, with unresolved D. The CDR3 is 14 residues long. The V and J ends lost 0 bases and 8 bases respectively, with 9 bases between them. In germline, CDR1 is SGDLS, CDR2 YYNGEE. CDR3 sequence reads: CASSVDGVDSPLHF. DNA of the CDR3: TGTGCCAGCAGCGTAGATGGAGTGGATTCACCCCTCCACTTT.

The V call is TRBV27, the J call TRBJ2-7; the D gene is possibly TRBD1 (5 bases). This CDR3 comprises 16 residues. Germline V gene sequence: CDR1 MNHEY, CDR2 SMNVEV (reference sequence). V dropped 0 bases and J dropped 3 bases, with 15 bases sitting between them. CDR3 sequence reads: CASSLSMGRVGYEQYF. CDR3 DNA sequence: TGTGCCAGCAGTTTATCGATGGGCAGGGTTGGCTACGAGCAGTACTTC.